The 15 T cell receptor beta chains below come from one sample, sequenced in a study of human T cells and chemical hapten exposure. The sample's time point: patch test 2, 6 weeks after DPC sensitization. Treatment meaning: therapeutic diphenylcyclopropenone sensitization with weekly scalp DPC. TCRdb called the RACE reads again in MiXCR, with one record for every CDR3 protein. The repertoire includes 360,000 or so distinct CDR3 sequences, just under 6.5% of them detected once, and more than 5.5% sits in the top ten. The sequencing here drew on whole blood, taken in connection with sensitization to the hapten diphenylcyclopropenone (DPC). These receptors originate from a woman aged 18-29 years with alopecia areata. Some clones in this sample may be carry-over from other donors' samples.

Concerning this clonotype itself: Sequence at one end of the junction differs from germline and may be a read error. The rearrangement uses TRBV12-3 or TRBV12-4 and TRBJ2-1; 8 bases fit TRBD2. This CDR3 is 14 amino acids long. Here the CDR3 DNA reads TGTGCCAGCAGTCCGCACGGACTAGCAAATGAGCAGTTGTTC. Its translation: CASSPHGLANEQLF.

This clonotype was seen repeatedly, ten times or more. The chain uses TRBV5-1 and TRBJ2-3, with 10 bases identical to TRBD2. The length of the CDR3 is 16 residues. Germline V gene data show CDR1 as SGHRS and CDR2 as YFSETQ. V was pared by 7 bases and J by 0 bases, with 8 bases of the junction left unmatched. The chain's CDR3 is CASRLLAGVSTDTQYF. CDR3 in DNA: TGCGCCAGCCGTCTTCTAGCGGGGGTCAGCACAGATACGCAGTATTTT.

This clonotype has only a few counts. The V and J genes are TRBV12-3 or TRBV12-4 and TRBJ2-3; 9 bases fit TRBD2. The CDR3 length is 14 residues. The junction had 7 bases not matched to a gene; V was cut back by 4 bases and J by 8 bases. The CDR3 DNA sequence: TGTGCCAGCAGTTCCCTAGCGGGGTCCAGTACGCAGTATTTT. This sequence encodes CASSSLAGSSTQYF.

CDR3 sequence: CASSFTGLEGETQYF. The DNA of the CDR3 is TGCGCCAGCAGCTTCACGGGGCTGGAAGGAGAGACCCAGTACTTC. The chain combines TRBV5-1 with TRBJ2-5; D assignment may be TRBD1 or TRBD2 (5 bases each). The CDR3 contains 15 residues. CDR1 and CDR2 (germline): SGHRS, YFSETQ. Trimming removed 2 bases at V and 4 bases at J, with 15 bases between.

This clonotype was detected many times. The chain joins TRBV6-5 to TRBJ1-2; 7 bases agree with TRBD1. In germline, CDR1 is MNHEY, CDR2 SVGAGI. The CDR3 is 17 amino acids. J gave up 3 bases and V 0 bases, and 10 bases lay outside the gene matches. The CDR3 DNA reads TGTGCCAGCAGTTACTCGAGAACGGCAGGGGGTGACTATGGCTACACCTTC. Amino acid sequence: CASSYSRTAGGDYGYTF.

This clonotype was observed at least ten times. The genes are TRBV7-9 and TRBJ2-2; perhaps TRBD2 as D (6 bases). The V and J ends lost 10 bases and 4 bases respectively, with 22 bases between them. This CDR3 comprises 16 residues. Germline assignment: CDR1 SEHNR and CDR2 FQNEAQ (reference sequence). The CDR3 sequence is CATLGQGAGGTGELFF. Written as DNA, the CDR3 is TGTGCCACGTTGGGGCAGGGAGCGGGTGGCACCGGGGAGCTGTTTTTT.

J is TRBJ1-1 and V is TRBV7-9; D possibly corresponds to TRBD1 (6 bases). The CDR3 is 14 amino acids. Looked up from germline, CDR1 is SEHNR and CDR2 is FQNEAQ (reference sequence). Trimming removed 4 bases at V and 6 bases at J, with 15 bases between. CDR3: CASSSDRKYAEAFF. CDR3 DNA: TGTGCCAGCAGCTCCGACAGGAAGTACGCTGAAGCTTTCTTT.

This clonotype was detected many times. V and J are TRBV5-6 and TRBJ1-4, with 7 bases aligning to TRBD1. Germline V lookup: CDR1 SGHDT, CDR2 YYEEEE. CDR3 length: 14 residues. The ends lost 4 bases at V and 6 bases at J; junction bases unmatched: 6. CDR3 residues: CASSEGTDDEKLFF. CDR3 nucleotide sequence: TGTGCCAGCAGCGAGGGGACAGATGATGAAAAACTGTTTTTT. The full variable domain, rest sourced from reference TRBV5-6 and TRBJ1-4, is DAGVTQSPTHLIKTRGQQVTLRCSPKSGHDTVSWYQQALGQGPQFIFQYYEEEERQRGNFPDRFSGHQFPNYSSELNVNALLLGDSALYLCASSEGTDDEKLFFGSGTQLSVL.

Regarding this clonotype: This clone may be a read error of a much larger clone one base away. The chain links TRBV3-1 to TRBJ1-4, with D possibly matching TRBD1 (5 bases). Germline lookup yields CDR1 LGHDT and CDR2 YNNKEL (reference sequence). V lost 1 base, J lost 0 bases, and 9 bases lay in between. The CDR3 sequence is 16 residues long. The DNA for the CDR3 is TGTGCCAGCAGCCAAGTCGGGGGTCCAACTAATGAAAAACTGTTTTTT. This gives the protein CASSQVGGPTNEKLFF.

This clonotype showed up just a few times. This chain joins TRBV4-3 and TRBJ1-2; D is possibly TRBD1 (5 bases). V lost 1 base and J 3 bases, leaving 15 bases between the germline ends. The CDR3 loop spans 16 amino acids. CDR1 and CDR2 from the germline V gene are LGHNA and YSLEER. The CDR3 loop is CASSQGSGAGDYGYTF. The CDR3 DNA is TGCGCCAGCAGCCAAGGATCCGGGGCCGGGGACTATGGCTACACCTTC.

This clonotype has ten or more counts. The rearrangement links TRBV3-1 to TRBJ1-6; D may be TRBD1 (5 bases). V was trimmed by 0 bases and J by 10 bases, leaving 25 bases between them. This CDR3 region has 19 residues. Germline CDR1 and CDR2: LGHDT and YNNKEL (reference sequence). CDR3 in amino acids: CASSQDLGTGREADSPLHF. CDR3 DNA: TGTGCCAGCAGCCAAGATCTGGGGACCGGACGGGAAGCAGACTCACCCCTCCACTTT.

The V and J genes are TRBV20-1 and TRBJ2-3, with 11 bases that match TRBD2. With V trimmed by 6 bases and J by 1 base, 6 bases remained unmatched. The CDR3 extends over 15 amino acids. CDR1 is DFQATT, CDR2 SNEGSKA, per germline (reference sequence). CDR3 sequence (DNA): TGCAGTGCACCTCTGACTAGCGGGGGCACAGATACGCAGTATTTT. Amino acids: CSAPLTSGGTDTQYF.

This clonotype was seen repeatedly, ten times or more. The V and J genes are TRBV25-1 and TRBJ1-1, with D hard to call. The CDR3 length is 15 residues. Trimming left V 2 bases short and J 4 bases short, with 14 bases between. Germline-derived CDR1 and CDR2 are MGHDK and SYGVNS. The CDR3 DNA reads TGTGCCAGCAGTGAAATTGGGCGGAGAGGCACTGAAGCTTTCTTT. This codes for CASSEIGRRGTEAFF.

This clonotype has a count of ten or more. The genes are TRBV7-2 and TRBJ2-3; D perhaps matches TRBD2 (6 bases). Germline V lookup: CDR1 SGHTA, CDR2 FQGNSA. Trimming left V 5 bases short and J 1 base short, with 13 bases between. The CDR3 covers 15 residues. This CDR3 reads CASSPDYLGTDTQYF. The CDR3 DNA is TGTGCCAGCAGCCCGGACTACCTAGGCACAGATACGCAGTATTTT.

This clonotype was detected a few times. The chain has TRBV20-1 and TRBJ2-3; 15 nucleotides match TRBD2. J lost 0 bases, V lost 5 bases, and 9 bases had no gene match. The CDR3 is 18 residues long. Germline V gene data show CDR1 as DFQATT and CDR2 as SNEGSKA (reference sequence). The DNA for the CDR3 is TGCAGTGCTGAGGGACTAGCGGGGGGAGATACTAGCACAGATACGCAGTATTTT. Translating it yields CSAEGLAGGDTSTDTQYF.